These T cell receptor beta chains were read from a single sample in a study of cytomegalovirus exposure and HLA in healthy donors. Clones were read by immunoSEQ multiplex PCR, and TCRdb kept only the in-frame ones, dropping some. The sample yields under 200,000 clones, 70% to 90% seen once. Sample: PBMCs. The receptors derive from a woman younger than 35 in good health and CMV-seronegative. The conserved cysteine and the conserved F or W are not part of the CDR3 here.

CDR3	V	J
ASSTGLPYNEQF	TRBV7-3	TRBJ2-1
ASNAGTFYNEQF	TRBV9	TRBJ2-1
ASRLKRGAGETQY	TRBV19	TRBJ2-5
AWSVLRTSGRAYNEQF	TRBV30	TRBJ2-1
ASIEDRGLAGGYT	TRBV2	TRBJ1-2
ASSDSQGAQPQH	TRBV6-4	TRBJ1-5
ASSQDNRGRNTEAF	TRBV4-1	TRBJ1-1
ASSLYGDEQY	TRBV28	TRBJ2-7
ASSLGTPPDEQF	TRBV27	TRBJ2-1
SVGKPGGAYGYT	TRBV29-1	TRBJ1-2
ASSTSGVGNTEAF	TRBV19	TRBJ1-1
ASSGLLRGYT	TRBV25-1	TRBJ1-2
ASNPWGGYQETQY	TRBV5-1	TRBJ2-5
ATKGAASGSGANVLT	TRBV5-1	TRBJ2-6
AIRSGTANTEAF	TRBV10-3	TRBJ1-1
SGGGWAEKLF	TRBV29-1	TRBJ1-4
ASGWGTYEQY	TRBV19	TRBJ2-7
ASSPQRLAGVRGPYNEQF	TRBV27	TRBJ2-1
ASSFGGSDTQY	TRBV7-2	TRBJ2-3
ASSIGSRGDETQY	TRBV19	TRBJ2-5
ASSVGGGEQY	TRBV9	TRBJ2-7
ASRLSGTPLEQY	TRBV28	TRBJ2-7
ASWDSNTGELF	TRBV19	TRBJ2-2
AISDPRQEVGNTIY	TRBV10-3	TRBJ1-3
ASGPPLGREVGDEQF	TRBV5-1	TRBJ2-1
ASSYSGSSYEQY	TRBV6-5	TRBJ2-7
ASRDSYGYT	TRBV2	TRBJ1-2
ASSTPKGRRETQY	TRBV11-2	TRBJ2-5
ATSWGESYNEQF	TRBV27	TRBJ2-1
ASSPRVTGELF	TRBV6-6	TRBJ2-2
ASSFWVPLASGSYNEQF	TRBV28	TRBJ2-1
ASGGGTSGVEETQY	TRBV12-5	TRBJ2-5
AIKRQGNYEQY	TRBV10-3	TRBJ2-7
ASSPGQGARTGELF	TRBV4-1	TRBJ2-2
AAGNEGAGEVETQY	TRBV10-3	TRBJ2-5
ASSVGGSGGETQY	TRBV9	TRBJ2-5
ASSSRTSGSSEQF	TRBV28	TRBJ2-1
AISATSPPGNTIY	TRBV10-3	TRBJ1-3
AREGEIFTDTQY	TRBV10-3	TRBJ2-3